Below are 32 T cell receptor beta chains sequenced from a single sample in a study of patients and donors after allogeneic stem cell transplantation. TCRdb processed the RT-PCR reads anew with MiXCR; each CDR3 protein has one entry. The sample contains approximately 140,000 distinct CDR3 sequences, 30% to 45% of which appear only once. Sequencing was done on a sample of blood, either unsorted or a sorted T cell fraction (not recorded which). All receptors come from a human donor who was either an allogeneic HSCT recipient or a stem cell or donor lymphocyte infusion donor (not recorded which). It is not recorded whose cells these are; they may come from a transplant donor.

This sequence joins TRBV5-6 and TRBJ1-1; D not certain. Germline CDR1 is SGHDT and CDR2 is YYEEEE. CDR3 length equals 17 residues. Trimming cost V 0 bases and J 5 bases, with 20 bases left between them. CDR3 residues: CASSLGFLKTRTTEAFF. CDR3 coding DNA: TGTGCCAGCAGCTTGGGGTTCTTAAAAACGCGAACGACTGAAGCTTTCTTT.

This clonotype was observed a handful of times. The CDR3 is CASSEAFSQETQYF. As DNA, the CDR3 is TGTGCCAGCAGTGAAGCTTTTAGCCAAGAGACCCAGTACTTC. The chain links TRBV2 to TRBJ2-5; the D is unclear. V was pared by 0 bases and J by 1 base, with 6 bases between. Germline V gene data show CDR1 as SNHLY and CDR2 as FYNNEI. The CDR3 covers 14 residues.

The V and J genes are TRBV6-1 and TRBJ2-3; no firm D call. CDR1 and CDR2 from the germline V gene are MNHNS and SASEGT. V was cut by 6 bases and J by 1 base, with 5 bases left in between. This CDR3 has 12 residues. CDR3 sequence: CASRFGTDTQYF. The CDR3 region has the DNA TGTGCCAGCAGGTTCGGCACAGATACGCAGTATTTT.

This clonotype has only a few counts. The chain carries TRBV20-1 and TRBJ2-2; no firm D call. The CDR3 has 13 amino acids. Per germline, CDR1 DFQATT and CDR2 SNEGSKA (reference sequence). Trimming pared 4 bases from V and 5 bases from J, leaving 11 bases between. In DNA form, the CDR3 reads TGCAGTGCTACCTTGGGGTTAACCGGGGAGCTGTTTTTT. Protein: CSATLGLTGELFF.

In this sample, this clonotype turned up once. V usage is TRBV20-1 and J usage is TRBJ1-1; possible D gene TRBD1, 5 bases. The V end was cut by 5 bases, the J end by 5 bases, with 6 bases between. The CDR3 spans 10 residues. CDR1 and CDR2 (germline): DFQATT, SNEGSKA (reference sequence). The CDR3 DNA reads as TGCAGTGCTTCAGGGACTGAAGCTTTCTTT. This codes for CSASGTEAFF.

The count of this clonotype is one. V and J are TRBV23-1 and TRBJ1-1; D gene ambiguous. TRBV23-1 counts as an open reading frame of uncertain function. CDR3 length: 15 amino acids. Trimming took off 1 base at V and 1 base at J, with 10 bases between the two ends. The CDR3 loop reads CASSQYPPKNTEAFF. As DNA, the CDR3 is TGCGCCAGCAGTCAATATCCCCCGAAGAACACTGAAGCTTTCTTT.

There are a few counts of this clonotype. The chain is built from TRBV5-1 and TRBJ2-7; 11 nucleotides line up with TRBD1. V shed 5 bases, J shed 0 bases, and the junction held 7 bases outside the gene matches. This CDR3 spans 16 amino acids. Germline CDR1 reads SGHRS; CDR2 reads YFSETQ. The CDR3 DNA is TGCGCCAGCAGTTCCGGGACAGGGGGGACCTCCTACGAGCAGTACGTC. As protein: CASSSGTGGTSYEQYV.

The rearrangement joins TRBV10-3 to TRBJ2-1; D not resolved. Trimming shortened V by 8 bases and J by 2 bases, and 10 bases separated the two germline ends. CDR1 and CDR2 from the germline V gene are ENHRY and SYGVKD. The CDR3 length is 13 residues. CDR3 residues: CAIRTDTYNEQFF. CDR3 in DNA: TGTGCCATCCGGACCGATACCTACAATGAGCAGTTCTTC.

The rearrangement uses TRBV27 and TRBJ2-5, with no clear D. V was clipped by 3 bases and J by 7 bases, with 6 bases between them. This CDR3 spans 11 amino acids. Germline assignment: CDR1 MNHEY and CDR2 SMNVEV (reference sequence). The CDR3 DNA reads as TGTGCCAGCAGTTTGTTAGGGACCCAGTACTTC. It yields the protein CASSLLGTQYF.

Within the sample, this clonotype is medium-sized (0.01 to 0.1%). V gene TRBV25-1 combines with J gene TRBJ1-4; 7 bases align to TRBD1. Germline V gene sequence: CDR1 MGHDK, CDR2 SYGVNS. V gave up 4 bases and J gave up 4 bases; unmatched junction bases: 6. The CDR3 runs 15 residues. CDR3 sequence reads: CASSGRTGHNEKLFF. The DNA of the CDR3 is TGTGCCAGCAGTGGCCGGACAGGCCATAATGAAAAACTGTTTTTT.

There are a few counts of this clonotype. This chain uses TRBV5-6 with TRBJ1-6, with TRBD1 matching over 9 bases. Germline V gives CDR1 SGHDT, CDR2 YYEEEE. The CDR3 is made up of 17 amino acids. The trim removed 0 bases at V and 5 bases at J, leaving 6 bases unmatched. The CDR3 reads CASSLGYGDRDNSPLHF. As DNA, the CDR3 is TGTGCCAGCAGCTTGGGGTATGGGGACAGGGATAATTCACCCCTCCACTTT.

The gene calls are TRBV12-3 or TRBV12-4 and TRBJ1-2; TRBD1 might be the D (5 bases). This CDR3 is 13 amino acids long. Trimming shortened V by 7 bases and J by 5 bases, and 14 bases separated the two germline ends. DNA of the CDR3: TGTGCCAGCACCCCTGGGGCCTCTTATGGCTACACCTTC. The encoded protein is CASTPGASYGYTF.

The chain employs TRBV5-5 and TRBJ2-7; D gene uncertain. The CDR3 is 14 amino acids. V lost 2 bases and J 3 bases, leaving 12 bases between the germline ends. Per germline, CDR1 SGHKS and CDR2 YYEKEE (reference sequence). CDR3 DNA sequence: TGTGCCAGCAGCTTAGTCGCCCTCCTCTACGAGCAGTACTTC. It encodes CASSLVALLYEQYF.

This chain links TRBV7-2 with TRBJ2-2, with D tentatively TRBD1 (5 bases). The V and J ends lost 1 base and 4 bases respectively, with 13 bases between them. The CDR3 extends over 16 amino acids. Germline CDR1 and CDR2: SGHTA and FQGNSA. Here the CDR3 DNA reads TGTGCCAGCAGCTTAGTGTTAGGGGCGACCACCGGGGAGCTGTTTTTT. This gives the protein CASSLVLGATTGELFF.

The genes are TRBV7-9 and TRBJ2-2; the D is unclear. Germline V CDR1 and CDR2: SEHNR, FQNEAQ (reference sequence). This CDR3 has 14 amino acids. Trimming removed 5 bases from V and 7 bases from J, with 14 bases in between. The CDR3, as DNA: TGTGCCAGCAGCCTCCCGCCTCGTGTCGGGGAGCTGTTTTTT. Amino acids: CASSLPPRVGELFF.

This chain connects TRBV12-3 or TRBV12-4 to TRBJ1-4, with 8 bases lining up with TRBD1. This CDR3 has 14 amino acids. V was clipped by 5 bases and J by 7 bases; unmatched bases: 6. The CDR3 sequence is CASSPGQGPEKLFF. The CDR3, as DNA: TGTGCCAGCAGTCCCGGACAGGGACCTGAAAAACTGTTTTTT.

The CDR3 DNA reads as TGCGCCAGCAGCCGCGGACTAGCGGGGGCAAACAATGAGCAGTTCTTC. Translating gives CASSRGLAGANNEQFF. The V call is TRBV5-1, the J call TRBJ2-1, with 13 bases that match TRBD2. The V gene end was trimmed by 4 bases and the J gene end by 5 bases; junction bases not matched to a gene: 6. In germline, CDR1 is SGHRS, CDR2 YFSETQ. This CDR3 region has 16 residues. Full variable domain (rest looked up from reference TRBV5-1 and TRBJ2-1): KAGVTQTPRYLIKTRGQQVTLSCSPISGHRSVSWYQQTPGQGLQFLFEYFSETQRNKGNFPGRFSGRQFSNSRSEMNVSTLELGDSALYLCASSRGLAGANNEQFFGPGTRLTVL.

The chain uses TRBV7-9 and TRBJ2-7; 9 bases map to TRBD1. CDR1 is SEHNR, CDR2 FQNEAQ, per germline (reference sequence). The V and J ends lost 3 bases and 2 bases, in that order; junction bases with no gene match: 8. This CDR3 comprises 16 residues. The CDR3 here is CASSLVLGQGPYEQYF. DNA for the CDR3: TGTGCCAGCAGCTTGGTTTTGGGACAGGGCCCCTACGAGCAGTACTTC.

The chain recombines TRBV12-3 or TRBV12-4 with TRBJ2-7; D is perhaps TRBD2 (6 bases). Between the trimmed V and J ends, which lost 2 bases and 10 bases, there was a span of 12 bases. CDR3 length equals 12 residues. CDR3 protein: CASSLSGGRQYF. CDR3 in DNA: TGTGCCAGCAGTTTATCCGGGGGACGTCAGTACTTC.

Points on this clonotype: Germline and junction disagree at one end, which may indicate a read error. The J gene is TRBJ1-5, the V gene TRBV15; a possible D gene is TRBD1 (5 bases). The germline V gene has CDR1 LNHNV and CDR2 YYDKDF (reference sequence). The length of the CDR3 is 15 residues. CDR3 protein: CATSRVGASNLPQHF. The CDR3 region has the DNA TGTGCCACCAGCAGAGTAGGGGCTAGCAATCTGCCCCAGCATTTT.

This clonotype was detected a few times. The V gene is TRBV6-5, the J gene TRBJ1-4; 10 bases line up with TRBD1. Germline CDR1 and CDR2: MNHEY and SVGAGI. The CDR3 extends over 17 amino acids. Trimming removed 2 bases from V and 2 bases from J; junction bases left unmatched: 5. CDR3 bases: TGTGCCAGCAGTTACGGATCGGGACAGGGGACTAATGAAAAACTGTTTTTT. Translated, it gives CASSYGSGQGTNEKLFF.

This chain links TRBV11-2 with TRBJ1-6; D unclear. This CDR3 is 14 amino acids long. CDR1 SGHAT and CDR2 FQNNGV come from the germline V gene. Trimming removed 0 bases at V and 11 bases at J, with 11 bases between. CDR3 residues: CASSLDYGGPPLHF. The DNA for the CDR3 is TGTGCCAGCAGCTTAGATTATGGCGGACCACCCCTCCACTTT.

The chain links TRBV4-1 to TRBJ1-2; D gene ambiguous. Trimming left V 0 bases short and J 5 bases short, with 7 bases between. Looked up from germline, CDR1 is MGHRA and CDR2 is YSYEKL. This CDR3 is built from 13 residues. The CDR3 coding sequence is TGCGCCAGCAGCCAAGAAGTTGGGTATGGCTACACCTTC. Protein: CASSQEVGYGYTF.

The chain carries TRBV6-2 or TRBV6-3 and TRBJ2-7; tentative D call: TRBD1 (5 bases). Trimming took 2 bases from V and 0 from J, leaving 8 bases between them. The V gene's germline CDR1 is MNHEY and CDR2 SVGEGT. This CDR3 contains 14 residues. CDR3 sequence: CASSYGGASYEQYF. As DNA, the CDR3 is TGTGCCAGCAGTTACGGTGGGGCCTCCTACGAGCAGTACTTC.

This clonotype has just a few counts. The rearrangement joins TRBV9 to TRBJ2-1; 14 bases fit TRBD2. After removal of 3 bases from V and 3 bases from J, the junction contained 5 bases not matched to a gene. Per germline, CDR1 SGDLS and CDR2 YYNGEE. This CDR3 is 17 amino acids long. The CDR3 protein is CASSAGLAGAHYNEQFF. The DNA for the CDR3 is TGTGCCAGCAGCGCGGGACTAGCGGGGGCGCACTACAATGAGCAGTTCTTC.

The sample holds a few counts of this clonotype. The chain recombines TRBV7-9 with TRBJ1-5, with unresolved D. The V end lost 5 bases, the J end lost 5 bases, and 10 bases lay between the germline ends. The germline V gene encodes CDR1 SEHNR and CDR2 FQNEAQ (reference sequence). This CDR3 region has 13 residues. The CDR3 DNA is TGTGCCAGCAGCCCGGGCCGTTATCAGCCCCAGCATTTT. It specifies CASSPGRYQPQHF.

The V call is TRBV24-1, the J call TRBJ1-1, with 10 bases that match TRBD1. Losses at the gene ends were 4 bases for V and 7 bases for J; bases not matched to a gene: 5. In germline, CDR1 is KGHDR, CDR2 SFDVKD. The CDR3 runs 14 residues. CDR3 sequence (DNA): TGTGCCACCAGTGAGCGGGACAGGGGAGGTGAAGCTTTCTTT. It codes for CATSERDRGGEAFF.

V is TRBV15 and J is TRBJ1-1, with D unclear. The CDR3 runs to 15 residues. The V gene lost 0 bases and the J gene lost 0 bases, with 8 bases spanning the gap. The germline V gene encodes CDR1 LNHNV and CDR2 YYDKDF (reference sequence). The CDR3 loop reads CATSRDLGMNTEAFF. The DNA of the CDR3 is TGTGCCACCAGCAGAGATCTAGGAATGAACACTGAAGCTTTCTTT. Combining the CDR3 with reference TRBV15 and TRBJ1-1 gives the whole variable domain DAMVIQNPRYQVTQFGKPVTLSCSQTLNHNVMYWYQQKSSQAPKLLFHYYDKDFNNEADTPDNFQSRRPNTSFCFLDIRSPGLGDTAMYLCATSRDLGMNTEAFFGQGTRLTVV.

The rearrangement joins TRBV20-1 to TRBJ2-7, with D perhaps matching TRBD1 or TRBD2 (6 bases each). V lost 1 base, J lost 4 bases, and 11 bases lay in between. There are 13 residues in the CDR3. From germline, CDR1 is DFQATT and CDR2 SNEGSKA (reference sequence). In DNA, the CDR3 is TGCAGTGCTAGAGCCGGGGGCTCTTACGAGCAGTACTTC. It encodes CSARAGGSYEQYF.

This clonotype was detected only a few times. The chain carries TRBV5-1 and TRBJ2-5; D gene uncertain. Germline CDR1 and CDR2: SGHRS and YFSETQ. The CDR3 runs 16 residues. V lost 3 bases, J lost 2 bases, and 17 bases lay in between. Written as DNA, the CDR3 is TGCGCCAGCAGCTGGAATCCGTCGCCCCTTCAAGAGACCCAGTACTTC. It is translated as CASSWNPSPLQETQYF.

CDR3 coding DNA: TGTGCCAGCAGCCCCCTCTGGGACAGCGCCTCTGGAAACACCATATATTTT. Its translation: CASSPLWDSASGNTIYF. The V gene is TRBV9, the J gene TRBJ1-3; 7 bases are a match to TRBD1. The germline CDR1 and CDR2 sequences are SGDLS and YYNGEE. The length of the CDR3 is 17 residues. With 4 bases clipped from V and 0 bases from J, the junction kept 10 bases outside the gene matches.

The chain employs TRBV28 and TRBJ1-2, with TRBD1 matching 7 bases. The CDR3 is 13 residues long. Germline lookup yields CDR1 MDHEN and CDR2 SYDVKM. The V segment lost 5 bases and the J segment 8 bases; nucleotides outside the gene matches: 8. In nucleotides, the CDR3 is TGTGCCAGCAGTCCGCGGACAGGAGCCGGCTACACCTTC. Translation gives CASSPRTGAGYTF.